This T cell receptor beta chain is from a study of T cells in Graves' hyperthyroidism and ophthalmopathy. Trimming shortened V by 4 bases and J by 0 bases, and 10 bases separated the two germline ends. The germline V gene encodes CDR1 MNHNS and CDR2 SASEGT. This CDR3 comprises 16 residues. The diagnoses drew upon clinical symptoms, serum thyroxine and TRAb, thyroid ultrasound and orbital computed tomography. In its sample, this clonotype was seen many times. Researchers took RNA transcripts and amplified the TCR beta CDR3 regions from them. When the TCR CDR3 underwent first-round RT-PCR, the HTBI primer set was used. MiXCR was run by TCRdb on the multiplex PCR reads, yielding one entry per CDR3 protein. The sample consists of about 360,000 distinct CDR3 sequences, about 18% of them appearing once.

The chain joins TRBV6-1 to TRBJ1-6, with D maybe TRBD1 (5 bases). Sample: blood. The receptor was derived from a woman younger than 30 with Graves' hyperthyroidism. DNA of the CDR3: TGTGCCAGCAGTGTGGACAAGAACTCCTATAATTCACCCCTCCACTTT. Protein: CASSVDKNSYNSPLHF.